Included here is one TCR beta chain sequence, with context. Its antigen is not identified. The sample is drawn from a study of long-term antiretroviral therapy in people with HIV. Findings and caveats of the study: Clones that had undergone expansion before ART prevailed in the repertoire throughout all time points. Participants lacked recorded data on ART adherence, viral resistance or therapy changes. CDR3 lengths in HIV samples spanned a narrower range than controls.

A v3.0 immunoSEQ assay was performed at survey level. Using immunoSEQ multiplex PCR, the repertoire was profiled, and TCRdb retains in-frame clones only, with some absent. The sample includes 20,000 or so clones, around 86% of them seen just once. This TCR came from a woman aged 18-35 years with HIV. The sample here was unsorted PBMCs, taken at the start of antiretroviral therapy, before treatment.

Here the CDR3 reads CAREQGVGTEAFF. The CDR3 DNA sequence: TGTGCCCGTGAACAGGGGGTGGGCACTGAAGCTTTCTTT. The chain recombines TRBV10-3 with TRBJ1-1; 8 nucleotides align to TRBD1. The trim removed 11 bases at V and 4 bases at J, leaving 9 bases unmatched. In germline, CDR1 is ENHRY, CDR2 SYGVKD. This CDR3 spans 13 amino acids.